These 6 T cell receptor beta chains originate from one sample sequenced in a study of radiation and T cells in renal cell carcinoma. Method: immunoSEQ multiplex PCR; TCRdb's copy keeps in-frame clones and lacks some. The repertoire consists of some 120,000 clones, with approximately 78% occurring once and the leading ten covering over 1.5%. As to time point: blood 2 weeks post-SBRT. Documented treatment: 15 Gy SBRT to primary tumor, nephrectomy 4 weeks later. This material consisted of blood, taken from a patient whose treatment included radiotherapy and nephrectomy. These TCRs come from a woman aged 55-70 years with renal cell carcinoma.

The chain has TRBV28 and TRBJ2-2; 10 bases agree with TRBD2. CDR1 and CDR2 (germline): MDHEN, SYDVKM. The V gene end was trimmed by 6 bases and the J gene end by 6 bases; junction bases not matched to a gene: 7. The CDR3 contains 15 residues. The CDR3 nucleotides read TGTGCCAGCAGAAGGACTAGCGGTATGGCCGGGGAGCTGTTTTTT. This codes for CASRRTSGMAGELFF.

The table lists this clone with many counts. DNA for the CDR3: TGTGCCAGCAGCTTAACCCAGTCTAATTCACCCCTCCACTTT. As protein: CASSLTQSNSPLHF. The chain has TRBV7-3 and TRBJ1-6; no reliable D call. CDR3 length equals 14 residues. V lost 0 bases, J lost 6 bases, and 6 bases lay in between. Germline V lookup: CDR1 SGHTA, CDR2 FQGTGA.

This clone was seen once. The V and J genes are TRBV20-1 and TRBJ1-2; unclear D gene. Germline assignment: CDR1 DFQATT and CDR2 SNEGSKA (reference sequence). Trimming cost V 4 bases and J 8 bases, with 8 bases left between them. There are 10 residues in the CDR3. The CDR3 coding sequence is TGCAGTGCTATGGAAGAGGGCTACACCTTC. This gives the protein CSAMEEGYTF.

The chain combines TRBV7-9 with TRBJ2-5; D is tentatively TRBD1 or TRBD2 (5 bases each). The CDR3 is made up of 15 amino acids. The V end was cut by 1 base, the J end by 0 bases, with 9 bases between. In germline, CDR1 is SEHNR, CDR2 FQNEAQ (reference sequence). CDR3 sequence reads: CASSLDLGDQETQYF. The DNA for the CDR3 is TGTGCCAGCAGCTTAGATTTGGGGGACCAAGAGACCCAGTACTTC.

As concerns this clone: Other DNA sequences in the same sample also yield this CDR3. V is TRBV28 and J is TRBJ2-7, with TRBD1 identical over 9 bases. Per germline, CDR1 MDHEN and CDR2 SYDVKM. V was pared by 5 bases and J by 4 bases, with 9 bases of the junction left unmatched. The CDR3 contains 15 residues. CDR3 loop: CASSPPGQGGYEQYF. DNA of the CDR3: TGTGCCAGCAGTCCACCGGGACAGGGAGGGTACGAGCAGTACTTC. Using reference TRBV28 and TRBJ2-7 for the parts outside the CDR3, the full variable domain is DVKVTQSSRYLVKRTGEKVFLECVQDMDHENMFWYRQDPGLGLRLIYFSYDVKMKEKGDIPEGYSVSREKKERFSLILESASTNQTSMYLCASSPPGQGGYEQYFGPGTRLTVT.

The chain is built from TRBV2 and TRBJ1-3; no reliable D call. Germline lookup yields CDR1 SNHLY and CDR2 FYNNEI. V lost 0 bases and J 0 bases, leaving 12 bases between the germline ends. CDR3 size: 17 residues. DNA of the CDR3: TGTGCCAGCAGTGAAGCGCTTGTGGCGAGCTCTGGAAACACCATATATTTT. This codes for CASSEALVASSGNTIYF.